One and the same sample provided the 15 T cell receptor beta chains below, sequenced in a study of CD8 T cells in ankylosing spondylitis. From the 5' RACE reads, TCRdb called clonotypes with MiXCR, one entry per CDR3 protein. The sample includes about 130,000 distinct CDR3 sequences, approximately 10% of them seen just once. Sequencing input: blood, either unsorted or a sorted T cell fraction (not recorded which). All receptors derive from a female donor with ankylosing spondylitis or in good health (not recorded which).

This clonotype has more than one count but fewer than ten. DNA of the CDR3: TGCAGTGCTAGAGCCCTCCCCCGTTTCGGAGACTCCTACGAGCAGTACTTC. Translated: CSARALPRFGDSYEQYF. The chain employs TRBV20-1 and TRBJ2-7; no definite D call. This CDR3 comprises 17 residues. Germline V lookup: CDR1 DFQATT, CDR2 SNEGSKA (reference sequence). Trimming cost V 1 base and J 0 bases, with 19 bases left between them.

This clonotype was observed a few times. DNA for the CDR3: TGCGCCAGCAGCTTGCGGCCCCCTTTGGACGAGCAGTACTTC. Translated, it gives CASSLRPPLDEQYF. The V call is TRBV5-1, the J call TRBJ2-7; D is ambiguous. The CDR3 is made up of 14 amino acids. CDR1 and CDR2 (germline): SGHRS, YFSETQ. The V gene lost 1 base and the J gene lost 5 bases, with 13 bases spanning the gap. Supplemented by reference TRBV5-1 and TRBJ2-7, the full variable domain reads KAGVTQTPRYLIKTRGQQVTLSCSPISGHRSVSWYQQTPGQGLQFLFEYFSETQRNKGNFPGRFSGRQFSNSRSEMNVSTLELGDSALYLCASSLRPPLDEQYFGPGTRLTVT.

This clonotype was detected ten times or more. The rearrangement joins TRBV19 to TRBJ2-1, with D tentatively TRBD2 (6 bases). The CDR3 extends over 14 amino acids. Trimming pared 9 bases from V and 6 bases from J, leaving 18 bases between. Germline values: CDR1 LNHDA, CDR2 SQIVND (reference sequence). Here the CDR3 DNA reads TGTGCCAGCCAAACCCGCTCTAGCGTCAATGAGCAGTTCTTC. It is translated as CASQTRSSVNEQFF.

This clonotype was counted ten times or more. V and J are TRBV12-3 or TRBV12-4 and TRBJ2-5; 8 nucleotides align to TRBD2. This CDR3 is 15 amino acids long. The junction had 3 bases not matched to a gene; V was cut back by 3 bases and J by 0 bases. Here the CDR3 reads CASSLGLGYQETQYF. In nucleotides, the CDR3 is TGTGCCAGCAGTTTGGGACTAGGGTACCAAGAGACCCAGTACTTC.

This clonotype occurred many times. In DNA, the CDR3 is TGTGCCAGCAGCCTTCAGACTAGCGGGCGATACAATGAGCAGTTCTTC. It codes for CASSLQTSGRYNEQFF. The chain uses TRBV3-1 and TRBJ2-1, with 10 bases lining up with TRBD2. The V segment lost 4 bases and the J segment 4 bases; nucleotides outside the gene matches: 7. Per the germline V gene, CDR1 is LGHDT and CDR2 is YNNKEL (reference sequence). This CDR3 has 16 residues.

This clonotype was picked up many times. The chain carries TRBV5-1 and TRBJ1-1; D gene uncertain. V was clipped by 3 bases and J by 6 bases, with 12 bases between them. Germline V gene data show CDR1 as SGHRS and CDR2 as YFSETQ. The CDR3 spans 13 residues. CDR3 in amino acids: CASSSPGEAEAFF. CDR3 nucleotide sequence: TGCGCCAGCAGCTCCCCCGGGGAGGCTGAAGCTTTCTTT.

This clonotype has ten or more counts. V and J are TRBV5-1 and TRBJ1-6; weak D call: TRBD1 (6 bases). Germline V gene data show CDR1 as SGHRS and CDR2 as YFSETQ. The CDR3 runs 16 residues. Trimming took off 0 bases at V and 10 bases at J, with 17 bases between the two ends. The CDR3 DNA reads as TGCGCCAGCAGCTTGGGACAGGCCCTATTTGTCTCACCCCTCCACTTT. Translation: CASSLGQALFVSPLHF.

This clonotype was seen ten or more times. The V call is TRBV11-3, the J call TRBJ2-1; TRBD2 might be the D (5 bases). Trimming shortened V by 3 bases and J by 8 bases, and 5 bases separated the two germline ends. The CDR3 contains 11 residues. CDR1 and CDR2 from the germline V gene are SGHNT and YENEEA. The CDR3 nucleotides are TGTGCCAGCAGCTTGAGGGATGAGCAGTTCTTC. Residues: CASSLRDEQFF.

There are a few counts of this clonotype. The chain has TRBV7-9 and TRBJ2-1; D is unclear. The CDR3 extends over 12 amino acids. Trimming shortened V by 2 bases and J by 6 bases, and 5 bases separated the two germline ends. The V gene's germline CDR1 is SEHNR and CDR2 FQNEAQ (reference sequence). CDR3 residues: CASSLTANEQFF. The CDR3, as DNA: TGTGCCAGCAGCTTAACTGCCAATGAGCAGTTCTTC.

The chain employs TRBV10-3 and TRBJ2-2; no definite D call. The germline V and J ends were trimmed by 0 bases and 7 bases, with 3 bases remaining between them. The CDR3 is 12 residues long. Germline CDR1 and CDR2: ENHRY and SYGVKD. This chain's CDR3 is CAISESYGELFF. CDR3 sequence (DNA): TGTGCCATCAGTGAGTCATACGGGGAGCTGTTTTTT.

The chain's CDR3 is CASSFGTGKETQYF. The DNA of the CDR3 is TGTGCCAGTAGTTTCGGGACAGGGAAGGAGACCCAGTACTTC. This chain uses TRBV19 with TRBJ2-5; 9 bases are shared with TRBD1. Germline V gives CDR1 LNHDA, CDR2 SQIVND (reference sequence). The V segment lost 5 bases and the J segment 5 bases; nucleotides outside the gene matches: 6. The length of the CDR3 is 14 residues.

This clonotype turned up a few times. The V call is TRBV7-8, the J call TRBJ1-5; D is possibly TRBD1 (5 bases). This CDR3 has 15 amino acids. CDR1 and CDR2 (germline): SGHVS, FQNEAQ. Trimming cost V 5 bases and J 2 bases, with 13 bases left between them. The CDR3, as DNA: TGTGCCAGCAGCCGGGACGGGGGACGCAATCAGCCCCAGCATTTT. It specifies CASSRDGGRNQPQHF. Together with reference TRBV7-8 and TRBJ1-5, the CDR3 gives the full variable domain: GAGVSQSPRYKVAKRGQDVALRCDPISGHVSLFWYQQALGQGPEFLTYFQNEAQLDKSGLPSDRFFAERPEGSVSTLKIQRTQQEDSAVYLCASSRDGGRNQPQHFGDGTRLSIL.

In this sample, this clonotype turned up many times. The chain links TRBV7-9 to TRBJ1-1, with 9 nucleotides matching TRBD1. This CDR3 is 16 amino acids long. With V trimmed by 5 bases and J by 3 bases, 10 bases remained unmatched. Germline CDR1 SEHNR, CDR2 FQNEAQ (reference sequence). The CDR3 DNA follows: TGTGCCAGCAGCAAATCCTACCGGGACAGGGACACTGAAGCTTTCTTT. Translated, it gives CASSKSYRDRDTEAFF.

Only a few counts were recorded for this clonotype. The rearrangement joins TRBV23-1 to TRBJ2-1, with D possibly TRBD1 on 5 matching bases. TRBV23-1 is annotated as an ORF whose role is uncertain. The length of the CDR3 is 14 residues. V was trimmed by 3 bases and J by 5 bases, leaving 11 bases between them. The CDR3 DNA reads TGCGCCAGCAGTCATCAGTGCAGGGACAATGAGCAGTTCTTC. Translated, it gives CASSHQCRDNEQFF.

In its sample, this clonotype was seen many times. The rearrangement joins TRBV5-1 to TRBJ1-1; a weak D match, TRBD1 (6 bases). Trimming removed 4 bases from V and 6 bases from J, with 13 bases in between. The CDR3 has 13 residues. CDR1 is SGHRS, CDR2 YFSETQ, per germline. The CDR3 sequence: CASSIGQRAEAFF. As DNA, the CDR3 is TGCGCCAGCAGCATAGGACAGAGGGCTGAAGCTTTCTTT.